A single sample is the source of the 14 T cell receptor beta chains below, sequenced in a study of post-analysis software for immune sequencing data. Overall study findings and caveats: Comparison of patients with controls showed five TRBV segments more frequent in patients, TRBV5-6, TRBV5-1 and TRBV20-1 among them.

These TCRs are of unknown antigen specificity. The library was made from cDNA and included unique molecular identifiers. MiXCR, run by TCRdb on the PCR reads, gives a single entry per CDR3 protein. The sample has about 210,000 distinct CDR3 sequences; roughly 28% are singletons. The sequenced sample was blood. These receptors all stem from a girl aged 2 to 17 with multiple sclerosis.

The chain couples TRBV2 to TRBJ2-1; 8 nucleotides agree with TRBD1. J lost 10 bases, V lost 5 bases, and 16 bases had no gene match. This CDR3 spans 16 amino acids. CDR1 and CDR2 from the germline V gene are SNHLY and FYNNEI. The chain's CDR3 is CASSREGDRRRTEQFF. The DNA for the CDR3 is TGTGCCAGCAGTAGAGAAGGGGACAGGAGGAGGACGGAGCAGTTCTTC.

With regard to this clonotype: One end of the junction does not line up with germline, which may come from a read error. The J gene is TRBJ2-6, the V gene TRBV20-1, with 8 nucleotides matching TRBD2. CDR1 and CDR2 (germline): DFQATT, SNEGSKA (reference sequence). The CDR3 consists of 15 residues. CDR3 amino acids: CSATGGAPGANVRTF. In nucleotides, the CDR3 is TGCAGTGCTACGGGGGGGGCGCCTGGGGCCAACGTCCGGACTTTC.

In this sample, this clonotype turned up many times. The chain combines TRBV5-6 with TRBJ1-2; D unclear. The CDR3 totals 13 residues. V was trimmed by 4 bases and J by 8 bases, leaving 15 bases between them. Germline V gene lookup returns CDR1 SGHDT and CDR2 YYEEEE. The CDR3 DNA follows: TGTGCCAGCAGCCTCGGACGGATAAGGGGCTACACCTTC. Amino acids: CASSLGRIRGYTF.

This sequence joins TRBV2 and TRBJ1-2, with a possible D match to TRBD1 (6 bases). This CDR3 has 13 amino acids. Germline assignment: CDR1 SNHLY and CDR2 FYNNEI. The V and J ends lost 5 bases and 4 bases respectively, with 11 bases between them. The CDR3 reads CASSTDSIYGYTF. The CDR3, as DNA: TGTGCCAGCAGTACGGACAGTATCTATGGCTACACCTTC.

There are many counts of this clonotype. J is TRBJ1-2 and V is TRBV18; D perhaps matches TRBD1 (5 bases). The CDR3 extends over 12 amino acids. V was pared by 8 bases and J by 8 bases, with 15 bases between. The germline V gene has CDR1 KGHSH and CDR2 LQKENI. CDR3 protein: CASARGEGGYTF. The DNA of the CDR3 is TGTGCCAGCGCAAGGGGAGAGGGAGGCTACACCTTC.

This chain links TRBV7-2 with TRBJ1-5; TRBD1 aligns across 7 bases. The V segment lost 1 base and the J segment 2 bases; nucleotides outside the gene matches: 14. Per the germline V gene, CDR1 is SGHTA and CDR2 is FQGNSA. This CDR3 is 19 amino acids long. CDR3 nucleotide sequence: TGTGCCAGCAGCTTAGGGGGCGTCAGGGGGATCGGTGGCAATCAGCCCCAGCATTTT. Residues: CASSLGGVRGIGGNQPQHF.

In this sample, this clonotype turned up many times. The chain recombines TRBV28 with TRBJ1-2; D is perhaps TRBD1 (5 bases). Per germline, CDR1 MDHEN and CDR2 SYDVKM. The germline V and J ends were trimmed by 4 bases and 7 bases, with 16 bases remaining between them. This CDR3 is 14 amino acids long. CDR3 amino acids: CASSSTSRGFGYTF. The CDR3 DNA follows: TGTGCCAGCAGTTCCACCAGCCGGGGCTTTGGCTACACCTTC.

This clonotype was seen ten or more times. This sequence joins TRBV15 and TRBJ2-1, with 8 bases aligning to TRBD2. In germline, CDR1 is LNHNV, CDR2 YYDKDF (reference sequence). Germline trimming cut 5 bases from V and 4 bases from J; bases unmatched to any gene: 10. This CDR3 has 16 amino acids. In DNA form, the CDR3 reads TGTGCCACCAGCCCGGCGGGACTAGTAGGGTACAATGAGCAGTTCTTC. It is translated as CATSPAGLVGYNEQFF. The whole variable domain, remainder taken from reference TRBV15 and TRBJ2-1, is DAMVIQNPRYQVTQFGKPVTLSCSQTLNHNVMYWYQQKSSQAPKLLFHYYDKDFNNEADTPDNFQSRRPNTSFCFLDIRSPGLGDTAMYLCATSPAGLVGYNEQFFGPGTRLTVL.

This clonotype was found many times. The chain combines TRBV29-1 with TRBJ2-1; TRBD2 might be the D (6 bases). The length of the CDR3 is 14 residues. V gave up 7 bases and J gave up 2 bases, with 15 bases separating them. From germline, CDR1 is SQVTM and CDR2 ANQGSEA. CDR3 sequence (DNA): TGCAGCGGGGAGGCGCGCGGCCCCTACAATGAGCAGTTCTTC. Protein sequence: CSGEARGPYNEQFF.

This clonotype appeared many times. V and J are TRBV6-5 and TRBJ1-2; possibly TRBD1 for D (6 bases). The CDR3 spans 12 residues. V was cut by 6 bases and J by 8 bases, with 13 bases left in between. CDR1 is MNHEY and CDR2 is SVGAGI in the germline V gene. CDR3 sequence (DNA): TGTGCCAGCAGACAAACAGGGTACGGCTACACCTTC. It translates to CASRQTGYGYTF.

This clonotype was picked up many times. The J gene is TRBJ2-6, the V gene TRBV7-3, with 7 bases aligning to TRBD1. From germline, CDR1 is SGHTA and CDR2 FQGTGA. After removal of 5 bases from V and 4 bases from J, the junction contained 8 bases not matched to a gene. This CDR3 region has 16 residues. In DNA form, the CDR3 reads TGTGCCAGCAGCCGAGATACAGGGGCCGGGGCCAACGTCCTGACTTTC. Residues: CASSRDTGAGANVLTF.

The chain carries TRBV29-1 and TRBJ2-3; unclear D gene. The V end was cut by 2 bases, the J end by 4 bases, with 16 bases between. Germline V lookup: CDR1 SQVTM, CDR2 ANQGSEA. The CDR3 covers 15 residues. CDR3: CSVESPAHPPDTQYF. As DNA, the CDR3 is TGCAGCGTTGAATCTCCCGCCCACCCCCCAGATACGCAGTATTTT.

In DNA, the CDR3 is TGCAGTGCTTCCGACTCAGATATTAATTCACCCCTCCACTTT. Encoded protein: CSASDSDINSPLHF. The J gene is TRBJ1-6, the V gene TRBV20-1, with D hard to call. CDR3 length equals 14 residues. Germline CDR1 reads DFQATT; CDR2 reads SNEGSKA (reference sequence). V was shortened by 5 bases and J by 6 bases, with 14 bases between the two germline ends.

The chain couples TRBV20-1 to TRBJ1-6, with a tentative D call TRBD1 (6 bases). Per the germline V gene, CDR1 is DFQATT and CDR2 is SNEGSKA (reference sequence). Trimming stripped 6 bases from V and 7 bases from J, with 10 bases between. The CDR3 extends over 12 amino acids. The CDR3 loop is CSAEDRNSPLHF. CDR3 coding DNA: TGCAGTGCCGAGGACAGAAATTCACCCCTCCACTTT.